This T cell receptor (beta chain) was identified during a study of PD-1 blockade in classical Hodgkin lymphoma. The protocol was immunoSEQ multiplex PCR, while the TCRdb copy is restricted to in-frame clones and leaves out a portion. The sample carries some 4,000 clones, roughly 87% recorded once. With no exception, relapse followed autologous stem cell transplantation in all patients, and brentuximab vedotin exposure varied. Thawed PBMCs were the source of CD4+ T cells, purified by magnetic negative selection. The CDR3 is 16 residues long. With 3 bases removed from V and 0 bases from J, the gap between germline ends came to 14 bases. Germline values: CDR1 LNHNV, CDR2 YYDKDF (reference sequence). The table lists this clone with a count of one.

V usage is TRBV15 and J usage is TRBJ1-1; D might be TRBD1 (5 bases). Sequenced here: CD4+ T cells from blood, sampled at baseline. This receptor was taken from a human donor with classical Hodgkin lymphoma. In DNA, the CDR3 is TGTGCCACCAGCAGGGGGCAGATTGGTATGAACACTGAAGCTTTCTTT. It yields the protein CATSRGQIGMNTEAFF.